This TCR beta chain emerged from a study of T cell responses to AZD1222 COVID-19 vaccine. The CDR3 has 16 residues. In germline, CDR1 is LNHNV, CDR2 YYDKDF (reference sequence). Unmatched junction bases numbered 6, after V lost 0 bases and J lost 2 bases. Clones were read by immunoSEQ multiplex PCR, and TCRdb kept only the in-frame ones, dropping some. The table shows around 100,000 clones, with roughly 90% occurring only once. This receptor was identified in an adult in good health. The sequencing used peripheral blood, collected on day 0 of AZD1222 vaccination. This chain uses TRBV15 with TRBJ1-1; 7 nucleotides line up with TRBD1. CDR3 loop: CATSRDLQGLNTEAFF. CDR3 sequence (DNA): TGTGCCACCAGCAGAGATTTACAGGGGCTAAACACTGAAGCTTTCTTT.